One and the same sample provided the 14 T cell receptor beta chains below, sequenced in a study of blood T cell repertoires in COVID-19. Some clones are missing from TCRdb's copy, which holds only in-frame ones; the method was immunoSEQ multiplex PCR. The table has around 100,000 clones, around 90% seen once. The sequenced sample was peripheral blood. The receptor set was obtained from a woman older than 75 in a cohort sampled during active COVID-19.

V usage is TRBV11-2 and J usage is TRBJ2-7, with 8 bases aligning to TRBD1. The J segment lost 3 bases and the V segment lost 5 bases, leaving 12 bases of the junction unmatched. This CDR3 comprises 16 residues. Germline V gene lookup returns CDR1 SGHAT and CDR2 FQNNGV. The CDR3 DNA is TGTGCCAGCAGCCAAATAAACTACAGGGGGATCTACGAGCAGTACTTC. Residues: CASSQINYRGIYEQYF.

V usage is TRBV5-1 and J usage is TRBJ2-1, with unresolved D. Germline lookup yields CDR1 SGHRS and CDR2 YFSETQ. The CDR3 is 14 amino acids. Trimming removed 5 bases from V and 9 bases from J, with 18 bases in between. CDR3 sequence: CASSRNADFVEQFF. DNA of the CDR3: TGCGCCAGCAGTAGGAACGCGGATTTTGTTGAGCAGTTCTTC.

This clone was found a few times. The V gene is TRBV4-1, the J gene TRBJ1-5, with 7 bases that match TRBD1. This CDR3 has 12 residues. In germline, CDR1 is MGHRA, CDR2 YSYEKL. After removal of 2 bases from V and 15 bases from J, the junction contained 7 bases not matched to a gene. The CDR3 DNA is TGCGCCAGCAGCCAACTACAGGGGCCCGTGCATTTT. Amino acid sequence: CASSQLQGPVHF.

The chain links TRBV27 to TRBJ2-2; D remains unclear. Germline loops: CDR1 MNHEY, CDR2 SMNVEV (reference sequence). Trimming cost V 6 bases and J 4 bases, with 15 bases left between them. CDR3 length equals 15 residues. In nucleotides, the CDR3 is TGTGCCAGCAGGGAGCTTCTGACGGCCACCGGGGAGCTGTTTTTT. As protein: CASRELLTATGELFF.

This chain links TRBV3-1 (or the pseudogene TRBV3-2) with TRBJ1-1, with D perhaps TRBD1 (6 bases). The CDR3 runs 16 residues. V gave up 1 base and J gave up 3 bases, with 15 bases separating them. CDR1 is LGHDT, CDR2 YNNKEL, per germline (reference sequence). The CDR3 loop reads CASSQVGQGSDTEAFF. The CDR3 nucleotides are TGTGCCAGCAGCCAAGTGGGGCAGGGGTCGGACACTGAAGCTTTCTTT.

V gene TRBV7-2 combines with J gene TRBJ2-7; D is ambiguous. V shed 5 bases and J shed 4 bases, with 15 bases lying between them. This CDR3 contains 14 residues. Germline V gene sequence: CDR1 SGHTA, CDR2 FQGNSA. The CDR3, as DNA: TGTGCCAGCAGCCCCCCTGCAGGAATATACGAGCAGTACTTC. It codes for CASSPPAGIYEQYF.

The genes are TRBV6-6 and TRBJ2-1, with TRBD2 identical over 8 bases. CDR3 length equals 14 residues. Losses at the gene ends were 0 bases for V and 6 bases for J; bases not matched to a gene: 1. CDR1 is MNHNY, CDR2 SVGAGI, per germline (reference sequence). The CDR3 here is CASSYSSGINEQFF. In DNA, the CDR3 is TGTGCCAGCAGTTACTCTAGCGGGATCAATGAGCAGTTCTTC.

The rearrangement joins TRBV2 to TRBJ1-5, with D unclear. The CDR3 extends over 15 amino acids. CDR1 SNHLY and CDR2 FYNNEI come from the germline V gene. The V end lost 8 bases, the J end lost 0 bases, and 14 bases lay between the germline ends. CDR3 DNA sequence: TGTGCCAGCCGCGTGGAGAGATATAGCAATCAGCCCCAGCATTTT. Amino acids: CASRVERYSNQPQHF.

J is TRBJ2-5 and V is TRBV27; perhaps TRBD2 as D (7 bases). The CDR3 length is 15 residues. The V end lost 6 bases, the J end lost 5 bases, and 19 bases lay between the germline ends. Germline V gene data show CDR1 as MNHEY and CDR2 as SMNVEV (reference sequence). The CDR3 loop is CASRFTGGPEETQYF. CDR3 nucleotides: TGTGCCAGCAGATTCACCGGGGGGCCCGAGGAGACCCAGTACTTC.

The V call is TRBV24-1, the J call TRBJ2-7; TRBD2 is a possible D gene (6 bases). Trimming shortened V by 9 bases and J by 5 bases, and 13 bases separated the two germline ends. The CDR3 contains 12 residues. The germline CDR1 and CDR2 sequences are KGHDR and SFDVKD. The CDR3 DNA reads TGTGCCACCCAGACTTCGGGGGACGAGCAGTACTTC. Translating gives CATQTSGDEQYF.

On this clone itself: A junction boundary mismatches the germline segment, possibly from a read error. The sample contains more than one DNA sequence encoding this CDR3. This chain uses TRBV7-2 with TRBJ1-2; 7 nucleotides align to TRBD1. The CDR3 length is 13 residues. Germline CDR1 reads SGHTA; CDR2 reads FQGNSA. The CDR3 DNA is TGTGCCAGCAGCTACGGGCAGGGGGAGACTTACGCCTTC. Protein: CASSYGQGETYAF.

This clone was observed once. The CDR3 loop is CASSPIHSGSYEQYF. The CDR3 coding sequence is TGCGCCAGCAGCCCGATCCATAGCGGGTCCTACGAGCAGTACTTC. The rearrangement uses TRBV5-1 and TRBJ2-7, with 7 bases lining up with TRBD2. After removal of 4 bases from V and 1 base from J, the junction contained 8 bases not matched to a gene. The CDR3 contains 15 residues. Germline V gives CDR1 SGHRS, CDR2 YFSETQ. Drawing the rest from reference TRBV5-1 and TRBJ2-7, the complete variable domain is KAGVTQTPRYLIKTRGQQVTLSCSPISGHRSVSWYQQTPGQGLQFLFEYFSETQRNKGNFPGRFSGRQFSNSRSEMNVSTLELGDSALYLCASSPIHSGSYEQYFGPGTRLTVT.

The genes are TRBV12-3 or TRBV12-4 and TRBJ1-2; 7 positions match TRBD1. V shed 8 bases, J shed 3 bases, and the junction held 6 bases outside the gene matches. This CDR3 is 13 amino acids long. CDR3 DNA sequence: TGTGCCAGCGTGAGGGGGCGCGACTATGGCTACACCTTC. Translating it yields CASVRGRDYGYTF.

V usage is TRBV5-1 and J usage is TRBJ2-3, with 9 nucleotides matching TRBD1. The CDR3 sequence is 13 residues long. Germline CDR1 is SGHRS and CDR2 is YFSETQ. V shed 7 bases, J shed 4 bases, and the junction held 4 bases outside the gene matches. In DNA, the CDR3 is TGCGCCAGCGGGGACAGGGTTTCAGATACGCAGTATTTT. Translated, it gives CASGDRVSDTQYF.